A single sample gave rise to the 25 T cell receptor beta chains below, sequenced in a study of blood T cells in healthy people across ages. Alongside a J-beta primer mix, a sample-barcoded 5' primer served in a second PCR lasting about 6 to 11 cycles. Via MiXCR, TCRdb re-called the 5' RACE reads, giving one row per CDR3 protein. The profile covers 710,000 or so distinct CDR3 sequences, with about 20% appearing a single time and roughly 22% taken by the ten largest. The sample comprised blood. These receptors came from an older man in good health.

The rearrangement links TRBV20-1 to TRBJ2-3, with a tentative D call TRBD2 (6 bases). CDR1 is DFQATT and CDR2 is SNEGSKA in the germline V gene (reference sequence). There are 13 residues in the CDR3. The CDR3 DNA follows: TGCAGGGCCCAAGGAGGGGCCGATGGTACGCAGTATTTT. Amino acid sequence: CRAQGGADGTQYF.

The chain uses TRBV29-1 and TRBJ2-3; D unresolved. Germline assignment: CDR1 SQVTM and CDR2 ANQGSEA. The CDR3 contains 12 residues. The V gene lost 6 bases and the J gene lost 4 bases, with 11 bases spanning the gap. CDR3 region: CSVARVADTQYF. The CDR3 bases are TGCAGCGTGGCTCGGGTGGCAGATACGCAGTATTTT.

This clonotype was picked up a small number of times. V gene TRBV20-1 combines with J gene TRBJ2-3; the D is unclear. Looked up from germline, CDR1 is DFQATT and CDR2 is SNEGSKA (reference sequence). V was pared by 3 bases and J by 4 bases, with 8 bases between. The CDR3 spans 12 residues. The CDR3 DNA follows: TGCAGTGCTAGGAATATTGCAGATACGCAGTATTTT. It specifies CSARNIADTQYF.

This clonotype came up a few times. The chain recombines TRBV20-1 with TRBJ1-5; D gene ambiguous. The V end lost 6 bases, the J end lost 2 bases, and 14 bases lay between the germline ends. The CDR3 extends over 14 amino acids. Looked up from germline, CDR1 is DFQATT and CDR2 is SNEGSKA (reference sequence). As DNA, the CDR3 is TGCAGTGCACCACCTAGTTTGGGCAATCAGCCCCAGCATTTT. Residues: CSAPPSLGNQPQHF.

This clonotype was counted a few times. One junction end disagrees with the germline gene, perhaps due to a read error. The chain combines TRBV29-1 with TRBJ1-2; perhaps TRBD1 as D (6 bases). In germline, CDR1 is SQVTM, CDR2 ANQGSEA. This CDR3 comprises 14 residues. In DNA form, the CDR3 reads TGCAGCGCTGCTGTCACTGCGGGGGCTTATGGCTACGCCTTC. Translating it yields CSAAVTAGAYGYAF.

The CDR3: CASSTGVSYEQYF. The CDR3 bases are TGCGCCAGCAGCACGGGGGTCTCCTACGAGCAGTACTTC. The chain is built from TRBV4-1 and TRBJ2-7, with D maybe TRBD2 (6 bases). This CDR3 is built from 13 residues. The germline V gene encodes CDR1 MGHRA and CDR2 YSYEKL. The V end lost 5 bases, the J end lost 0 bases, and 8 bases lay between the germline ends.

This sequence joins TRBV6-5 and TRBJ2-7; D uncertain. Trimming shortened V by 0 bases and J by 5 bases, and 11 bases separated the two germline ends. Germline CDR1 is MNHEY and CDR2 is SVGAGI. The CDR3 is made up of 14 amino acids. This chain's CDR3 is CASSYSLIPHEQYF. CDR3 in DNA: TGTGCCAGCAGTTACTCACTGATCCCCCACGAGCAGTACTTC.

A remark on this clonotype: A junction end diverges from the germline sequence, so it may reflect a read error. The CDR3 nucleotides read TGCGCCAGCAGCCAGAGGGGCCTTCAAGAGACCCAGTACTTT. Amino acid sequence: CASSQRGLQETQYF. The rearrangement links TRBV4-3 to TRBJ2-3; the D gene could be TRBD1 or TRBD2 (5 bases each). This CDR3 is 14 amino acids long. Looked up from germline, CDR1 is LGHNA and CDR2 is YSLEER.

This clonotype came up a few times. This chain uses TRBV10-3 with TRBJ2-1; TRBD2 matches at 14 bases. CDR1 and CDR2 from the germline V gene are ENHRY and SYGVKD. The CDR3 spans 18 residues. The trim removed 4 bases at V and 0 bases at J, leaving 5 bases unmatched. CDR3 nucleotides: TGTGCCATCAGTGGACTAGCGGGAGGGCCAACCTCCTACAATGAGCAGTTCTTC. Translated: CAISGLAGGPTSYNEQFF.

The sample holds a few counts of this clonotype. The chain combines TRBV20-1 with TRBJ2-5; TRBD2 might be the D (6 bases). There are 13 residues in the CDR3. The V and J ends lost 4 bases and 5 bases respectively, with 14 bases between them. Germline V gives CDR1 DFQATT, CDR2 SNEGSKA (reference sequence). The CDR3 here is CSAIGGTPETQYF. The DNA for the CDR3 is TGCAGTGCTATCGGCGGGACCCCCGAGACCCAGTACTTC.

The chain couples TRBV7-2 to TRBJ1-2, with no clear D. The CDR3 covers 13 residues. CDR1 and CDR2 from the germline V gene are SGHTA and FQGNSA. The ends were cut back, 8 bases at V and 7 bases at J, with 17 bases in the middle. CDR3 sequence: CASAARVGSGYTF. CDR3 DNA sequence: TGTGCCAGCGCCGCAAGGGTAGGATCTGGCTACACCTTC.

The table lists this clonotype with many counts. This chain connects TRBV12-3 or TRBV12-4 to TRBJ1-5; D gene uncertain. The CDR3 totals 13 residues. Trimming shortened V by 4 bases and J by 5 bases, and 9 bases separated the two germline ends. The chain's CDR3 is CASSYRGDQPQHF. The CDR3 DNA sequence: TGTGCCAGCAGTTATCGTGGGGATCAGCCCCAGCATTTT.

The sample holds many counts of this clonotype. The J gene is TRBJ2-1, the V gene TRBV2; 11 nucleotides match TRBD2. V lost 7 bases to trimming and J lost 5 bases; unmatched junction nucleotides: 7. The CDR3 extends over 15 amino acids. Per germline, CDR1 SNHLY and CDR2 FYNNEI. The CDR3 here is CASTQLAGANNEQFF. The CDR3 coding sequence is TGTGCCAGCACCCAACTAGCGGGGGCGAACAATGAGCAGTTCTTC. Full variable domain (outside the CDR3, taken from reference TRBV2 and TRBJ2-1): EPEVTQTPSHQVTQMGQEVILRCVPISNHLYFYWYRQILGQKVEFLVSFYNNEISEKSEIFDDQFSVERPDGSNFTLKIRSTKLEDSAMYFCASTQLAGANNEQFFGPGTRLTVL.

This clonotype was seen more than once but under ten times. V usage is TRBV20-1 and J usage is TRBJ1-5; D is undetermined. Trimming left V 6 bases short and J 4 bases short, with 16 bases between. The CDR3 length is 14 residues. Germline V gene sequence: CDR1 DFQATT, CDR2 SNEGSKA (reference sequence). Here the CDR3 DNA reads TGCAGTGCCAACCAAGACCTCGGAAATCAGCCCCAGCATTTT. Residues: CSANQDLGNQPQHF.

CDR3 amino acids: CASSPGSKPSNEQFF. The CDR3 nucleotides read TGCGCCAGCAGCCCCGGGTCAAAACCAAGCAATGAGCAGTTCTTC. The chain combines TRBV5-1 with TRBJ2-1; D is unresolved. Germline V gene lookup returns CDR1 SGHRS and CDR2 YFSETQ. The V and J ends lost 4 bases and 6 bases respectively, with 17 bases between them. The CDR3 has 15 residues.

V gene TRBV12-3 or TRBV12-4 combines with J gene TRBJ1-2; 7 bases are a match to TRBD1. Unmatched junction bases numbered 9, after V lost 7 bases and J lost 4 bases. The CDR3 is 14 residues long. The CDR3 nucleotides read TGTGCCAGCAAAAAGTTCCGGGACAGCTATGGCTACACCTTC. Protein product: CASKKFRDSYGYTF.

The rearrangement joins TRBV7-6 to TRBJ2-5; 10 positions agree with TRBD2. The germline gives CDR1 SGHVS, CDR2 FNYEAQ. J lost 0 bases, V lost 5 bases, and 3 bases had no gene match. The CDR3 is 15 amino acids. The CDR3 is CASSDSGRYQETQYF. DNA of the CDR3: TGTGCCAGCAGCGATAGCGGGAGGTACCAAGAGACCCAGTACTTC.

The V gene is TRBV7-9, the J gene TRBJ1-1, with D perhaps TRBD1 (6 bases). Per the germline V gene, CDR1 is SEHNR and CDR2 is FQNEAQ (reference sequence). Trimming stripped 1 base from V and 4 bases from J, with 10 bases between. There are 14 residues in the CDR3. The chain's CDR3 is CASSLEGGITEAFF. CDR3 coding DNA: TGTGCCAGCAGCTTAGAAGGGGGGATCACTGAAGCTTTCTTT.

This clonotype has only a few counts. CDR3 DNA sequence: TGCAGTGCTCCGGGACAGGGAGGAGAGACCCAGTACTTC. Residues: CSAPGQGGETQYF. The chain couples TRBV20-1 to TRBJ2-5; 9 bases line up with TRBD1. CDR1 and CDR2 (germline): DFQATT, SNEGSKA (reference sequence). J gave up 4 bases and V 5 bases, and 5 bases lay outside the gene matches. This CDR3 is built from 13 residues.

This clonotype has more than one count but fewer than ten. One junction end disagrees with the germline gene, perhaps due to a read error. The chain carries TRBV7-9 and TRBJ1-4; D may be TRBD1 (5 bases). CDR1 and CDR2 from the germline V gene are SEHNR and FQNEAQ (reference sequence). The CDR3 is 15 residues long. The CDR3 DNA reads TGTGCCAACAGCCGAACAGGAACAACTAATGAAAAACTGTTTTTT. Translating gives CANSRTGTTNEKLFF.

This clonotype was observed a handful of times. This chain connects TRBV3-1 to TRBJ2-1, with TRBD2 identical over 14 bases. The CDR3 runs to 16 residues. Germline V gene sequence: CDR1 LGHDT, CDR2 YNNKEL (reference sequence). The V gene end was trimmed by 2 bases and the J gene end by 9 bases; junction bases not matched to a gene: 6. The CDR3 nucleotides read TGTGCCAGCAGCCAAATGGGACTAGCGGGAGTTTCTGAGCAGTTCTTC. It yields the protein CASSQMGLAGVSEQFF.

V gene TRBV27 combines with J gene TRBJ1-5; TRBD1 aligns across 8 bases. The CDR3 length is 15 residues. J lost 6 bases, V lost 3 bases, and 7 bases had no gene match. Germline V gives CDR1 MNHEY, CDR2 SMNVEV (reference sequence). CDR3 amino acids: CASSFAGGAGQPQHF. The CDR3 nucleotides are TGTGCCAGCAGTTTTGCAGGGGGCGCGGGTCAGCCCCAGCATTTT.

This sequence joins TRBV19 and TRBJ2-7; TRBD1 agrees at 7 bases. V shed 6 bases, J shed 3 bases, and the junction held 5 bases outside the gene matches. CDR1 and CDR2 (germline): LNHDA, SQIVND (reference sequence). The CDR3 is made up of 13 amino acids. This chain's CDR3 is CASSSRDSYEQYF. The DNA of the CDR3 is TGTGCCAGTAGCTCTCGGGACAGCTACGAGCAGTACTTC.

The chain is built from TRBV29-1 and TRBJ1-1, with D perhaps matching TRBD1 (5 bases). Germline loops: CDR1 SQVTM, CDR2 ANQGSEA. Trimming left V 0 bases short and J 5 bases short, with 13 bases between. This CDR3 has 14 amino acids. The CDR3 here is CSVEEAGVGTEAFF. CDR3 nucleotides: TGCAGCGTTGAAGAGGCGGGGGTGGGAACTGAAGCTTTCTTT.

The chain is built from TRBV6-1 and TRBJ1-4; 10 bases match TRBD1. Per germline, CDR1 MNHNS and CDR2 SASEGT. CDR3 length equals 14 residues. V lost 7 bases to trimming and J lost 6 bases; unmatched junction nucleotides: 5. The CDR3 loop reads CASTRTGGHEKLFF. CDR3 sequence (DNA): TGTGCCAGCACTCGGACAGGGGGGCATGAAAAACTGTTTTTT.